This note documents a single T cell receptor beta chain sequence. Its specificity is unknown. Molecules of cDNA were individually given unique molecular identifiers that were attached to them. TCRdb itself ran the 5' RACE reads through MiXCR, one entry per CDR3 protein. Here the sample spans 50,000 to 70,000 distinct CDR3 sequences, under 10% being singletons. The data stem from a study of early T cells in non-severe SARS-CoV-2 infection. Overall study: Bulk RNA isolated from unsorted whole blood underwent sequencing; chains were not paired.

Broader study findings: Lookups in VDJdb leaned toward anti-spike CD8 responses and missed private and CD4 specificities.

Trimming removed 7 bases at V and 1 base at J, with 14 bases between. The CDR3 loop spans 15 amino acids. The germline CDR1 and CDR2 sequences are SNHLY and FYNNEI. V and J are TRBV2 and TRBJ2-1, with a possible D match to TRBD1 (6 bases). This sequence originates from an adult who was a healthcare worker with PCR-confirmed SARS-CoV-2 infection or an uninfected control (not recorded which). Specimen: whole blood. CDR3: CASMQQGGSYNEQFF. DNA for the CDR3: TGTGCCAGCATGCAACAGGGCGGGTCCTACAATGAGCAGTTCTTC.